These T cell receptor beta chains were read from a single sample in a study of PD-1 blockade in classical Hodgkin lymphoma. TCRdb keeps only in-frame clones here, not all; method: immunoSEQ multiplex PCR. The sample includes tens of thousands of clones, less than 95% of them seen just once. Source: peripheral blood mononuclear cells (PBMCs), taken before the fourth cycle of nivolumab. These receptors were taken from a human donor with classical Hodgkin lymphoma. Both conserved end residues are part of each CDR3. Each record gives: J gene, V gene, CDR3 protein.

J gene: TRBJ1-4; V gene: TRBV5-1; CDR3 protein: CASSLARGGEGRNEKLFF
J gene: TRBJ2-7; V gene: TRBV4-3; CDR3 protein: CASSQERTGDTYEQYF
J gene: TRBJ2-5; V gene: TRBV18; CDR3 protein: CASSPAAETQYF
J gene: TRBJ2-7; V gene: TRBV5-1; CDR3 protein: CASSPTPSGTTSYEQYF
J gene: TRBJ2-7; V gene: TRBV6-6; CDR3 protein: CASSYGGRVPYEQYF
J gene: TRBJ2-5; V gene: TRBV7-7; CDR3 protein: CASSQALTGGLETQYF
J gene: TRBJ2-7; V gene: TRBV5-1; CDR3 protein: CASSLTSGGAGEQYF
J gene: TRBJ2-3; V gene: TRBV6-1; CDR3 protein: CASSVRRTDTQYF
J gene: TRBJ2-1; V gene: TRBV7-9; CDR3 protein: CASSFFRLAGRSSYNEQFF
J gene: TRBJ2-5; V gene: TRBV30; CDR3 protein: CAWSVSRTSGGWGETQYF
J gene: TRBJ2-3; V gene: TRBV9; CDR3 protein: CASSDGRDSTDTQYF
J gene: TRBJ2-2; V gene: TRBV11-3; CDR3 protein: CASSSGRGNGELFF
J gene: TRBJ2-3; V gene: TRBV4-3; CDR3 protein: CASSQGGLAWDTQYF
J gene: TRBJ2-5; V gene: TRBV7-8; CDR3 protein: CASSLEVIQETQYF
J gene: TRBJ2-5; V gene: TRBV6-5; CDR3 protein: CASSYGAEETQYF
J gene: TRBJ1-5; V gene: TRBV6-4; CDR3 protein: CASSDNHEGNQPQHF
J gene: TRBJ1-2; V gene: TRBV4-1; CDR3 protein: CASSQDIGTDRQGYTF
J gene: TRBJ2-2; V gene: TRBV7-9; CDR3 protein: CASSLRTMNTGELFF
J gene: TRBJ2-2; V gene: TRBV18; CDR3 protein: CASSPPNRVNTGELFF
J gene: TRBJ2-5; V gene: TRBV11-3; CDR3 protein: CASSPSTSQETQYF
J gene: TRBJ1-6; V gene: TRBV6-4; CDR3 protein: CASSARPGQINSPLHF
J gene: TRBJ2-3; V gene: TRBV5-8; CDR3 protein: CASSPRLAGEFTDTQYF